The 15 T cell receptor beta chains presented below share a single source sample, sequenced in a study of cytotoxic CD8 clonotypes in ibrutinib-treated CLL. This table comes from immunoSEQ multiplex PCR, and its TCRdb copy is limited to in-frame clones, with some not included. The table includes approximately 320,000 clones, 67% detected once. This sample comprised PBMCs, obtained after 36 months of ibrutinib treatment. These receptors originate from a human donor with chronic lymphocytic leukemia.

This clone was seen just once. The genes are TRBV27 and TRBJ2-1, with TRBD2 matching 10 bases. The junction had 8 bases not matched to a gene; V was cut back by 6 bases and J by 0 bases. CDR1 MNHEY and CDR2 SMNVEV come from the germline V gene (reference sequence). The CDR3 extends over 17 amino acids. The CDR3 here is CASSRGLAVISYNEQFF. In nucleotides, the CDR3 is TGTGCCAGCAGCCGCGGACTAGCGGTAATCTCCTACAATGAGCAGTTCTTC.

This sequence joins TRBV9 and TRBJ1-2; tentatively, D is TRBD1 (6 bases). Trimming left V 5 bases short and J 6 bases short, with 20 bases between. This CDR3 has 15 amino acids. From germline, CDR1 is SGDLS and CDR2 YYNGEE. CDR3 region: CASSADHRVLDGYTF. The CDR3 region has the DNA TGTGCCAGCAGTGCCGACCACAGGGTATTGGATGGCTACACCTTC. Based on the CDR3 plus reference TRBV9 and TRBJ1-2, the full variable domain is DSGVTQTPKHLITATGQRVTLRCSPRSGDLSVYWYQQSLDQGLQFLIQYYNGEERAKGNILERFSAQQFPDLHSELNLSSLELGDSALYFCASSADHRVLDGYTFGSGTRLTVV.

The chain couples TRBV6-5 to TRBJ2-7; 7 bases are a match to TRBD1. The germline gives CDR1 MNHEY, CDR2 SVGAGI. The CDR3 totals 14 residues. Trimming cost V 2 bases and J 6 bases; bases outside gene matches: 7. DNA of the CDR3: TGTGCCAGCAGTTACGAGGGGGCCGCACGCGAGCAGTACTTC. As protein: CASSYEGAAREQYF.

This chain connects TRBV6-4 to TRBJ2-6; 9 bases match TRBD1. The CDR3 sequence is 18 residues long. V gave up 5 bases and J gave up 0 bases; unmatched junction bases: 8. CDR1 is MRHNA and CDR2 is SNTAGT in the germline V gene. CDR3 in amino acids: CASSLRTGASSGANVLTF. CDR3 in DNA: TGTGCCAGCAGTTTAAGGACAGGGGCAAGCTCTGGGGCCAACGTCCTGACTTTC.

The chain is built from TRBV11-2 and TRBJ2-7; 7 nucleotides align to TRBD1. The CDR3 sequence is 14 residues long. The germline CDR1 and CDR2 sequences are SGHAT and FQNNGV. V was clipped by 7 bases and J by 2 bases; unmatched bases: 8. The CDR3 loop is CASTPGGSPYEQYF. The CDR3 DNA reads TGTGCCAGCACCCCAGGGGGAAGCCCCTACGAGCAGTACTTC. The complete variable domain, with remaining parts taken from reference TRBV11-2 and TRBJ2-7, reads EAGVAQSPRYKIIEKRQSVAFWCNPISGHATLYWYQQILGQGPKLLIQFQNNGVVDDSQLPKDRFSAERLKGVDSTLKIQPAKLEDSAVYLCASTPGGSPYEQYFGPGTRLTVT.

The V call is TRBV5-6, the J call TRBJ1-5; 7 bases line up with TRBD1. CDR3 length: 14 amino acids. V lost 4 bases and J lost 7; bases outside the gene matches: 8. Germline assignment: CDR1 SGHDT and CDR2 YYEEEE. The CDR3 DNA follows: TGTGCCAGCAGCCCTGGACAGGTTATGCAGCCCCAGCATTTT. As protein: CASSPGQVMQPQHF.

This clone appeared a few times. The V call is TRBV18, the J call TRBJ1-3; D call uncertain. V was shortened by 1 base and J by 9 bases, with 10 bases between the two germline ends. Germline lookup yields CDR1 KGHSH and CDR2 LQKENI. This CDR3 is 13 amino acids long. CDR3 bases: TGTGCCAGCTCACCACAGGACGGAGGCACCATATATTTT. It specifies CASSPQDGGTIYF. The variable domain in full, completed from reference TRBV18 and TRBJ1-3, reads NAGVMQNPRHLVRRRGQEARLRCSPMKGHSHVYWYRQLPEEGLKFMVYLQKENIIDESGMPKERFSAEFPKEGPSILRIQQVVRGDSAAYFCASSPQDGGTIYFGEGSWLTVV.

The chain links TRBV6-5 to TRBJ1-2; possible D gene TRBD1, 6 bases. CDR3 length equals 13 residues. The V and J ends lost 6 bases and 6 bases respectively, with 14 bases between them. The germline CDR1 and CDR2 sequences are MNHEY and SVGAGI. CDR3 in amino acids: CASSLPGGHGYTF. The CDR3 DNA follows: TGTGCCAGCAGCCTTCCCGGGGGGCATGGCTACACCTTC.

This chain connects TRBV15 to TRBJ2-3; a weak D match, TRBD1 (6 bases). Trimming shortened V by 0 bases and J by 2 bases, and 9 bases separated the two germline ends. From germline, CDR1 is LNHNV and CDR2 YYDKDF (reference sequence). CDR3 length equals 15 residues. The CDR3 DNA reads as TGTGCCACCAGCAGAGAGGACAGCGTCACAGATACGCAGTATTTT. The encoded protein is CATSREDSVTDTQYF.

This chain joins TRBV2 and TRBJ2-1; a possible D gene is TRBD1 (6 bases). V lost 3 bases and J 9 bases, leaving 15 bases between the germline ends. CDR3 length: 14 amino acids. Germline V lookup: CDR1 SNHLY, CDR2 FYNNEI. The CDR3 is CASSDPRDKVEQFF. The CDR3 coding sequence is TGTGCCAGCAGTGACCCCCGGGACAAGGTTGAGCAGTTCTTC.

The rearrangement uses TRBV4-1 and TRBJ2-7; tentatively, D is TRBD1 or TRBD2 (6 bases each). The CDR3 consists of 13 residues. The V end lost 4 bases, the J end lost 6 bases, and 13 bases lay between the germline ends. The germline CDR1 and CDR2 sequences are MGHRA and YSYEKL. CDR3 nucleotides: TGCGCCAGCAGCCCACAGGGACTCGGCGAGCAGTACTTC. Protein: CASSPQGLGEQYF.

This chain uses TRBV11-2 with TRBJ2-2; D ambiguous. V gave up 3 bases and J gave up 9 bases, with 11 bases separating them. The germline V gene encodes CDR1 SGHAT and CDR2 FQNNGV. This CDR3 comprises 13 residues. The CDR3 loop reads CASSFSNPRELFF. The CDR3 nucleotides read TGTGCCAGCAGCTTCTCAAACCCGCGGGAGCTGTTTTTT.

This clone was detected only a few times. The CDR3 spells CASSLHRDYEQYF. Here the CDR3 DNA reads TGTGCCAGCAGCCTCCACAGGGACTACGAGCAGTACTTC. This chain links TRBV6-4 with TRBJ2-7; the D gene is possibly TRBD1 (6 bases). The V end was cut by 6 bases, the J end by 3 bases, with 12 bases between. Germline assignment: CDR1 MRHNA and CDR2 SNTAGT. The CDR3 spans 13 residues.

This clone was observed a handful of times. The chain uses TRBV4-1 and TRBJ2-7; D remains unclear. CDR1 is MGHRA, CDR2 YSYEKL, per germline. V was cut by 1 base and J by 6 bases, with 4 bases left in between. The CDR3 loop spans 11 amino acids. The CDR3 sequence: CASSQGPEQYF. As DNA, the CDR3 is TGCGCCAGCAGCCAAGGCCCCGAGCAGTACTTC.

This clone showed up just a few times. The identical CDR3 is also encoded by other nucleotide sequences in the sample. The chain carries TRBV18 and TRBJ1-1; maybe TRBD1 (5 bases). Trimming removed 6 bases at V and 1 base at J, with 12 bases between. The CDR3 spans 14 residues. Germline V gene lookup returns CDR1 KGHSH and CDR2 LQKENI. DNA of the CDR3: TGTGCCAGCTCCCCCAGGGATGGGAACACTGAAGCTTTCTTT. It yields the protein CASSPRDGNTEAFF.